The sequence of this T cell receptor (beta chain) was determined in a study of blood T cells in healthy people across ages. Study context: Researchers report that template switching captured about one barcoded beta molecule per two T cells.

A J-beta primer mix and a sample-barcoded 5' primer were used in a second PCR of roughly 6 to 11 cycles. MiXCR, applied by TCRdb to the 5' RACE reads, yields one record per CDR3 protein. Seen here are under 2,000,000 distinct CDR3 sequences, around half observed once, and the top ten hold roughly 2%. Every sample gave at least 5 micrograms of total RNA when it was extracted. General study points: Among long-lived donors, naive CD4+ cells were more numerous and diversity higher than in aged donors. Older age coincided with a roughly linear decline in TCR beta diversity per million T cells.

The CDR3 runs 14 residues. Per the germline V gene, CDR1 is SGHTA and CDR2 is FQGNSA. V lost 4 bases to trimming and J lost 3 bases; unmatched junction nucleotides: 2. With respect to this clonotype: No antigen is known for it.

The source material was blood. This TCR was recovered from a woman between 40 and 55 years old in good health. This sequence joins TRBV7-2 and TRBJ1-2; 10 positions agree with TRBD1. The CDR3 region is CASSSTGGHYGYTF. The CDR3 bases are TGTGCCAGCAGCTCGACAGGGGGCCACTATGGCTACACCTTC.